This T cell receptor beta chain was recorded in a study of a mutant IDH1 vaccine in newly diagnosed glioma. Turning to the study itself: Among treated patients, about 62% were male and roughly 38% female, and mean age was approximately 40 years. Receipt of radiotherapy, temozolomide, or both preceded the study, and most received both.

As regards this clone: The antigen remains unidentified.

Study-level results: Shifts in the top peripheral T cell clonotypes seemed unrelated to pseudoprogression.

Produced via immunoSEQ multiplex PCR; TCRdb's table is partial and in-frame only. The table has fewer than 40,000 clones, roughly 80% seen once. The time point denotes: week 47, end of study. Doses comprised 300 ug of mutant IDH1 20-mer peptide each, plus topical imiquimod. The junction had 10 bases not matched to a gene; V was cut back by 7 bases and J by 5 bases. In germline, CDR1 is LNHNV, CDR2 YYDKDF (reference sequence). The CDR3 contains 14 residues. The sequences come from PBMCs, collected from a glioma patient whose treatment included an IDH1 peptide vaccine. The chain recombines TRBV15 with TRBJ1-2; 7 positions match TRBD1. This TCR was sampled from a man aged 30-40 years with glioma. In nucleotides, the CDR3 is TGTGCCACCAACCCCACAGGGGTTCGGTATGGCTACACCTTC. Amino acid sequence: CATNPTGVRYGYTF.